These 16 T cell receptor beta chains were all obtained from the same sample, sequenced in a study of beta chain features in type 1 diabetes. For these TCRs, the target antigens are not known. Study-level points and caveats: Type 1 diabetes patients showed a moderate but significant shortening of TCRB CDR3s in all four CD4+ subsets.

cDNA synthesis used the whole RNA isolate, giving expressed TCRB sequences. TCRdb keeps only in-frame clones here, not all; method: immunoSEQ multiplex PCR. This sample carries 40,000 to 45,000 clones, roughly 68% of them seen once, and the ten largest clones take about 2%. Sequencing was performed on Tregs from blood. The receptors were sampled from a woman aged 18-29 years with type 1 diabetes.

The chain carries TRBV19 and TRBJ2-1; D possibly corresponds to TRBD2 (6 bases). From germline, CDR1 is LNHDA and CDR2 SQIVND (reference sequence). The CDR3 runs to 15 residues. V was pared by 5 bases and J by 8 bases, with 19 bases between. This CDR3 reads CASSRLVGARDEQFF. Written as DNA, the CDR3 is TGTGCCAGTAGTCGACTAGTTGGTGCCCGGGATGAGCAGTTCTTC.

This clone appeared once. This chain links TRBV14 with TRBJ2-3; D is uncertain. CDR3 size: 15 residues. The germline V gene encodes CDR1 SGHDN and CDR2 FVKESK. The V end was cut by 0 bases, the J end by 1 base, with 8 bases between. The CDR3: CASSQERHRTDTQYF. The CDR3 nucleotides read TGTGCCAGCAGCCAAGAGCGACACCGCACAGATACGCAGTATTTT.

The rearrangement joins TRBV10-3 to TRBJ1-1; possible D gene TRBD1, 6 bases. V was cut by 5 bases and J by 12 bases, with 13 bases left in between. The germline gives CDR1 ENHRY, CDR2 SYGVKD. The CDR3 extends over 11 amino acids. The CDR3 spells CAISTGPMTFF. CDR3 DNA sequence: TGTGCCATCAGTACAGGGCCGATGACTTTCTTT.

J is TRBJ2-4 and V is TRBV7-2, with D uncertain. The length of the CDR3 is 16 residues. Germline CDR1 and CDR2: SGHTA and FQGNSA. V was clipped by 5 bases and J by 3 bases, with 17 bases between them. CDR3 DNA: TGTGCCAGCAGCCCCCAACTCCTAGAAGGCAAAAACATTCAGTACTTC. Protein: CASSPQLLEGKNIQYF.

In this sample, this clone turned up a few times. The chain uses TRBV19 and TRBJ1-5; no clear D gene. Germline V lookup: CDR1 LNHDA, CDR2 SQIVND (reference sequence). The CDR3 covers 18 residues. V was cut by 5 bases and J by 0 bases, with 20 bases left in between. The CDR3 is CASSPRSLTADSNQPQHF. CDR3 DNA: TGTGCCAGTAGTCCCCGGTCGCTTACAGCTGATAGCAATCAGCCCCAGCATTTT.

The chain uses TRBV27 and TRBJ1-2; possibly TRBD1 for D (5 bases). The germline CDR1 and CDR2 sequences are MNHEY and SMNVEV (reference sequence). The CDR3 runs to 14 residues. V was cut by 5 bases and J by 0 bases, with 10 bases left in between. The CDR3 reads CASSLGVANYGYTF. The CDR3 bases are TGTGCCAGCAGTCTAGGGGTAGCTAACTATGGCTACACCTTC.

The V and J genes are TRBV19 and TRBJ2-7, with 7 bases lining up with TRBD2. CDR1 and CDR2 (germline): LNHDA, SQIVND (reference sequence). Unmatched junction bases numbered 9, after V lost 6 bases and J lost 7 bases. The CDR3 is 13 residues long. The CDR3 DNA reads TGTGCCAGTAGGAGCGGGATGGCAAGGGAGCAGTACTTC. It yields the protein CASRSGMAREQYF.

The gene calls are TRBV7-9 and TRBJ2-1, with D unresolved. CDR1 is SEHNR, CDR2 FQNEAQ, per germline (reference sequence). This CDR3 contains 13 residues. V lost 4 bases and J lost 6, with 10 bases in between. In nucleotides, the CDR3 is TGTGCCAGCAGCTCCAACCTGGCCAATGAGCAGTTCTTC. Protein sequence: CASSSNLANEQFF. Full variable domain (outside the CDR3, taken from reference TRBV7-9 and TRBJ2-1): DTGVSQNPRHKITKRGQNVTFRCDPISEHNRLYWYRQTLGQGPEFLTYFQNEAQLEKSRLLSDRFSAERPKGSFSTLEIQRTEQGDSAMYLCASSSNLANEQFFGPGTRLTVL.

V usage is TRBV30 and J usage is TRBJ1-1, with unresolved D. This CDR3 has 12 amino acids. The V end was cut by 0 bases, the J end by 1 base, with 3 bases between. Germline V lookup: CDR1 GTSNPN, CDR2 SVGIG (reference sequence). The CDR3 is CAWSVKNTEAFF. CDR3 in DNA: TGTGCCTGGAGTGTTAAGAACACTGAAGCTTTCTTT.

This clone was counted between two and nine times. The gene calls are TRBV4-1 and TRBJ1-4; the D is unclear. The germline V gene encodes CDR1 MGHRA and CDR2 YSYEKL. CDR3 length: 17 residues. Trimming took off 4 bases at V and 7 bases at J, with 22 bases between the two ends. In nucleotides, the CDR3 is TGCGCCAGCAGCCCGGTCGGCGCACAGATCGTTCGTGAAAAACTGTTTTTT. Its translation: CASSPVGAQIVREKLFF.

The genes are TRBV7-9 and TRBJ2-3; 8 bases are shared with TRBD1. Germline V gives CDR1 SEHNR, CDR2 FQNEAQ (reference sequence). V shed 5 bases, J shed 14 bases, and the junction held 12 bases outside the gene matches. The CDR3 covers 13 residues. The CDR3 bases are TGTGCCAGCAGCCCCCCCCTGGACAGGGCCCGGTATTTT. Its translation: CASSPPLDRARYF.

The V call is TRBV29-1, the J call TRBJ2-1; D is uncertain. Between the trimmed V and J ends, which lost 5 bases and 8 bases, there was a span of 16 bases. Germline values: CDR1 SQVTM, CDR2 ANQGSEA. The CDR3 is made up of 13 amino acids. The CDR3 loop reads CSVTGWVSDEQFF. In DNA form, the CDR3 reads TGCAGCGTTACTGGGTGGGTAAGCGATGAGCAGTTCTTC.

The chain links TRBV5-1 to TRBJ2-3; D is unclear. In germline, CDR1 is SGHRS, CDR2 YFSETQ. Trimming cost V 4 bases and J 1 base, with 7 bases left between them. The CDR3 is 13 amino acids. For the CDR3, the DNA is TGCGCCAGCAGCCAGGTGGGCACAGATACGCAGTATTTT. It specifies CASSQVGTDTQYF.

The rearrangement links TRBV7-2 to TRBJ1-6, with D tentatively TRBD1 (5 bases). V dropped 3 bases and J dropped 10 bases, with 10 bases sitting between them. This CDR3 is built from 13 residues. Germline V gene lookup returns CDR1 SGHTA and CDR2 FQGNSA. CDR3 amino acids: CASSLSTASPLHF. CDR3 sequence (DNA): TGTGCCAGCAGCTTGTCGACAGCGTCACCCCTCCACTTT.

This sequence joins TRBV5-5 and TRBJ2-7; TRBD1 matches 7 bases. This CDR3 is 13 amino acids long. Germline CDR1 SGHKS, CDR2 YYEKEE (reference sequence). The V gene end was trimmed by 3 bases and the J gene end by 2 bases; junction bases not matched to a gene: 2. The CDR3 loop reads CASSSGTAYEQYF. The CDR3 bases are TGTGCCAGCAGCTCCGGGACAGCCTACGAGCAGTACTTC. The complete variable domain, with remaining parts taken from reference TRBV5-5 and TRBJ2-7, reads DAGVTQSPTHLIKTRGQQVTLRCSPISGHKSVSWYQQVLGQGPQFIFQYYEKEERGRGNFPDRFSARQFPNYSSELNVNALLLGDSALYLCASSSGTAYEQYFGPGTRLTVT.

The genes are TRBV4-1 and TRBJ2-1; 11 nucleotides agree with TRBD2. Unmatched junction bases numbered 4, after V lost 1 base and J lost 2 bases. The CDR3 has 17 residues. Germline V lookup: CDR1 MGHRA, CDR2 YSYEKL. DNA for the CDR3: TGCGCCAGCAGCCAAGGGCCGGGACTAGCGGCCTACAATGAGCAGTTCTTC. Translating it yields CASSQGPGLAAYNEQFF.